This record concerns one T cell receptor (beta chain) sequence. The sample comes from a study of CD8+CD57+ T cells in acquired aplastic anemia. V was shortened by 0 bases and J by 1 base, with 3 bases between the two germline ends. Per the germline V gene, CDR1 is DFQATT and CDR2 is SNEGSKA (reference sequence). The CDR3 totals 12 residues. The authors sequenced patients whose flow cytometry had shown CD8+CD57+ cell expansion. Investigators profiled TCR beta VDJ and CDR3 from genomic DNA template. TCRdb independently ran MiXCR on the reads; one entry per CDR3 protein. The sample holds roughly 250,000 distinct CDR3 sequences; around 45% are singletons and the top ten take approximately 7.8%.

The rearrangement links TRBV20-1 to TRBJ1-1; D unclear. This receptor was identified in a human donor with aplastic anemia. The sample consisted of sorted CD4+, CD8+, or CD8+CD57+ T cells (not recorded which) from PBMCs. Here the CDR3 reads CSARDTNTEAFF. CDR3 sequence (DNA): TGCAGTGCTAGAGATACGAACACTGAAGCTTTCTTT.